Presented here are 31 T cell receptor beta chains from one specimen sequenced in a study of T cell repertoires in cytomegalovirus infection. For these TCRs, the target antigens are not known. MiXCR, applied by TCRdb to the reads, yields one record per CDR3 protein. The sample carries 830,000 or so distinct CDR3 sequences, approximately 32% recorded once. The input for sequencing was cultured CD8+ T cells from PBMCs, taken from culture after CMV antigen stimulation. Source of these receptors: a human donor in good health (CMV status not recorded). Some clones in this sample may be carry-over from other donors' samples.

V is TRBV27 and J is TRBJ2-2; the D gene is possibly TRBD2 (5 bases). The CDR3 has 15 amino acids. Looked up from germline, CDR1 is MNHEY and CDR2 is SMNVEV (reference sequence). V was cut by 5 bases and J by 7 bases, with 17 bases left in between. The CDR3 sequence is CASSQDSSRSGELFF. The CDR3 DNA follows: TGTGCCAGCAGTCAGGACTCTTCGCGCAGCGGGGAGCTGTTTTTT.

This clonotype was picked up one time. The rearrangement joins TRBV9 to TRBJ2-1; D is unclear. V was trimmed by 3 bases and J by 0 bases, leaving 7 bases between them. Germline V gene sequence: CDR1 SGDLS, CDR2 YYNGEE. This CDR3 is 14 amino acids long. The CDR3 nucleotides are TGTGCCAGCAGCGGGGCAAACTCCTACAATGAGCAGTTCTTC. Amino acids: CASSGANSYNEQFF.

This clonotype appeared a single time. The rearrangement links TRBV20-1 to TRBJ1-6; maybe TRBD1 (5 bases). There are 18 residues in the CDR3. Per germline, CDR1 DFQATT and CDR2 SNEGSKA (reference sequence). The V and J ends lost 4 bases and 9 bases respectively, with 28 bases between them. This chain's CDR3 is CSATLQSQGIAFGSPLHF. In DNA, the CDR3 is TGCAGTGCTACCCTCCAATCCCAGGGTATTGCCTTTGGTTCACCCCTCCACTTT.

The J gene is TRBJ2-4, the V gene TRBV7-6; perhaps TRBD2 as D (6 bases). The CDR3 is 16 residues long. Germline V gene data show CDR1 as SGHVS and CDR2 as FNYEAQ. With 2 bases removed from V and 1 base from J, the gap between germline ends came to 12 bases. CDR3 in DNA: TGTGCCAGCAGCTTATTGGCAGGGAGGGCCAAAAACATTCAGTACTTC. This encodes CASSLLAGRAKNIQYF. The complete variable domain, with remaining parts taken from reference TRBV7-6 and TRBJ2-4, reads GAGVSQSPRYKVTKRGQDVALRCDPISGHVSLYWYRQALGQGPEFLTYFNYEAQQDKSGLPNDRFSAERPEGSISTLTIQRTEQRDSAMYRCASSLLAGRAKNIQYFGAGTRLSVL.

This clonotype was seen more than once but under ten times. The V gene is TRBV6-1, the J gene TRBJ1-2; 10 nucleotides agree with TRBD1. Unmatched junction bases numbered 0, after V lost 1 base and J lost 4 bases. The CDR3 length is 14 residues. Germline V CDR1 and CDR2: MNHNS, SASEGT. The CDR3 protein is CASSEGTGGYGYTF. CDR3 in DNA: TGTGCCAGCAGTGAAGGGACAGGGGGCTATGGCTACACCTTC.

This clonotype has only a few counts. The V and J genes are TRBV11-2 and TRBJ2-1; D might be TRBD1 (6 bases). Germline lookup yields CDR1 SGHAT and CDR2 FQNNGV. The CDR3 runs 13 residues. Trimming left V 3 bases short and J 9 bases short, with 12 bases between. Here the CDR3 DNA reads TGTGCCAGCAGCTTTTACAGGGTCAGTGAGCAGTTCTTC. Protein product: CASSFYRVSEQFF.

V is TRBV6-2 or TRBV6-3 and J is TRBJ2-3; perhaps TRBD2 as D (6 bases). CDR1 MNHEY and CDR2 SVGEGT come from the germline V gene. The V gene lost 4 bases and the J gene lost 2 bases, with 16 bases spanning the gap. This CDR3 has 16 amino acids. The CDR3 here is CASSSYRDSSTDTQYF. CDR3 in DNA: TGTGCCAGCAGTTCTTACCGGGACTCCTCCACAGATACGCAGTATTTT.

As to this clonotype: A much larger clone sits a single nucleotide away, making a read error possible. The V call is TRBV7-8, the J call TRBJ1-1, with 7 bases fitting TRBD1. Germline values: CDR1 SGHVS, CDR2 FQNEAQ. J was trimmed by 1 base and V by 6 bases; bases with no gene match: 5. The CDR3 contains 14 residues. CDR3 protein: CASRSRDRNTEAFF. For the CDR3, the DNA is TGTGCCAGCAGGTCCCGGGACAGGAACACTGAAGCTTTCTTT.

This clonotype came up many times. The chain recombines TRBV7-6 with TRBJ2-1; either TRBD1 or TRBD2 may fit D (6 bases each). CDR1 is SGHVS and CDR2 is FNYEAQ in the germline V gene. The V end was cut by 5 bases, the J end by 6 bases, with 14 bases between. The length of the CDR3 is 14 residues. The CDR3 DNA sequence: TGTGCCAGCAGCCATCGGGGGCTCTTCAATGAGCAGTTCTTC. This translates into CASSHRGLFNEQFF. Full variable domain (missing parts from reference TRBV7-6 and TRBJ2-1): GAGVSQSPRYKVTKRGQDVALRCDPISGHVSLYWYRQALGQGPEFLTYFNYEAQQDKSGLPNDRFSAERPEGSISTLTIQRTEQRDSAMYRCASSHRGLFNEQFFGPGTRLTVL.

This sequence joins TRBV7-9 and TRBJ2-1; D not resolved. The CDR3 runs 13 residues. Germline CDR1 reads SEHNR; CDR2 reads FQNEAQ (reference sequence). Trimming stripped 5 bases from V and 6 bases from J, with 11 bases between. CDR3 loop: CASSHKGSNEQFF. The CDR3 coding sequence is TGTGCCAGCAGCCACAAAGGGTCCAATGAGCAGTTCTTC.

The chain joins TRBV7-2 to TRBJ2-7; 7 positions match TRBD1. Germline assignment: CDR1 SGHTA and CDR2 FQGNSA. V lost 1 base to trimming and J lost 3 bases; unmatched junction nucleotides: 6. The CDR3 length is 15 residues. The CDR3 nucleotides read TGTGCCAGCAGCTTAGAGGGGGCAGGGGGCTACGAGCAGTACGTC. Its translation is CASSLEGAGGYEQYV.

This chain connects TRBV7-2 to TRBJ1-2, with D maybe TRBD1 (5 bases). The CDR3 contains 13 residues. V lost 2 bases and J lost 8, with 12 bases in between. Per germline, CDR1 SGHTA and CDR2 FQGNSA. The CDR3 bases are TGTGCCAGCAGCTTATCGGACATGCCCGGCTACACCTTC. Translation: CASSLSDMPGYTF.

This clonotype was counted a single time. This may be a read error: a much more frequent sequence differs by one nucleotide. The J gene is TRBJ2-1, the V gene TRBV7-2; 8 bases line up with TRBD2. Trimming at V came to 5 bases and at J to 6 bases, leaving 9 bases not matched to a gene. Germline CDR1 and CDR2: SGHTA and FQGNSA. There are 15 residues in the CDR3. In DNA, the CDR3 is TGTGCCAGCAGCCCTTCGGGACTAGTCGGCAATGAGCAGTTCTTC. This codes for CASSPSGLVGNEQFF.

This clonotype was seen at least ten times. The rearrangement links TRBV5-5 to TRBJ1-5, with D unresolved. V lost 0 bases and J lost 3, with 4 bases in between. CDR3 length equals 13 residues. In germline, CDR1 is SGHKS, CDR2 YYEKEE (reference sequence). CDR3 in DNA: TGTGCCAGCAGCTTGGATGTCAATCAGCCCCAGCATTTT. It specifies CASSLDVNQPQHF. Filled out from reference TRBV5-5 and TRBJ1-5, the complete variable domain reads DAGVTQSPTHLIKTRGQQVTLRCSPISGHKSVSWYQQVLGQGPQFIFQYYEKEERGRGNFPDRFSARQFPNYSSELNVNALLLGDSALYLCASSLDVNQPQHFGDGTRLSIL.

This clonotype was recorded only once. The chain recombines TRBV15 with TRBJ1-2, with no clear D. V lost 1 base and J lost 4, with 16 bases in between. The germline CDR1 and CDR2 sequences are LNHNV and YYDKDF (reference sequence). The CDR3 runs to 16 residues. CDR3 in amino acids: CATSRVLQTGSYGYTF. In DNA, the CDR3 is TGTGCCACCAGCAGAGTCCTACAGACGGGTAGCTATGGCTACACCTTC.

The CDR3 sequence: CATSRGPLSGANVLTF. Written as DNA, the CDR3 is TGTGCCACCAGCCGGGGACCCTTATCTGGGGCCAACGTCCTGACTTTC. This chain links TRBV24-1 with TRBJ2-6; D may correspond to TRBD1 or TRBD2 (5 bases each). Trimming removed 7 bases at V and 1 base at J, with 13 bases between. From germline, CDR1 is KGHDR and CDR2 SFDVKD. This CDR3 contains 16 residues.

This chain uses TRBV28 with TRBJ2-7; tentatively, D is TRBD2 (5 bases). The V gene's germline CDR1 is MDHEN and CDR2 SYDVKM. The V and J ends lost 10 bases and 3 bases respectively, with 10 bases between them. The CDR3 runs 11 residues. The CDR3 is CATSEGYEQYV. DNA for the CDR3: TGTGCCACCTCCGAGGGCTACGAGCAGTACGTC.

A few counts support this clonotype. The V call is TRBV28, the J call TRBJ2-7, with D tentatively TRBD1 or TRBD2 (5 bases each). V was cut by 6 bases and J by 0 bases, with 21 bases left in between. CDR1 and CDR2 (germline): MDHEN, SYDVKM. The CDR3 covers 17 residues. The DNA of the CDR3 is TGTGCCAGCAGCTCTCCCTTCCTTGACGGGACCTCCTACGAGCAGTACGTC. Translating gives CASSSPFLDGTSYEQYV.

The V and J genes are TRBV19 and TRBJ2-2; D gene unclear. V was shortened by 0 bases and J by 1 base, with 9 bases between the two germline ends. The length of the CDR3 is 16 residues. In germline, CDR1 is LNHDA, CDR2 SQIVND (reference sequence). DNA of the CDR3: TGTGCCAGTAGTATAGATCTCGACCTGAACACCGGGGAGCTGTTTTTT. Its protein is CASSIDLDLNTGELFF.

The genes are TRBV10-3 and TRBJ2-3; TRBD2 is a possible D gene (6 bases). Trimming cost V 9 bases and J 4 bases, with 14 bases left between them. The CDR3 runs 13 residues. The V gene's germline CDR1 is ENHRY and CDR2 SYGVKD. CDR3 nucleotides: TGTGCCATTCAGGGCTCGGGGGCAGATACGCAGTATTTT. It encodes CAIQGSGADTQYF.

This clonotype was seen only a few times. The rearrangement uses TRBV7-2 and TRBJ2-5; D may be TRBD1 (6 bases). The CDR3 loop spans 16 amino acids. Germline V lookup: CDR1 SGHTA, CDR2 FQGNSA. Trimming took 5 bases from V and 3 from J, leaving 19 bases between them. CDR3 DNA: TGTGCCAGCAGCAGAGAGACTCCGGGACAAAAAGAGACCCAGTACTTC. Its protein product is CASSRETPGQKETQYF.

This clonotype was detected only a few times. This chain connects TRBV28 to TRBJ1-5, with D unclear. The CDR3 has 14 residues. CDR1 is MDHEN and CDR2 is SYDVKM in the germline V gene. Deletions cut 5 bases from V and 4 bases from J, with 12 bases between. CDR3 amino acids: CASSLTDGNQPQHF. DNA for the CDR3: TGTGCCAGCAGTCTCACCGACGGGAATCAGCCCCAGCATTTT.

The chain recombines TRBV4-1 with TRBJ2-1; possibly TRBD1 for D (6 bases). This CDR3 has 16 residues. CDR1 MGHRA and CDR2 YSYEKL come from the germline V gene. Between the trimmed V and J ends, which lost 6 bases and 9 bases, there was a span of 24 bases. CDR3 sequence: CASSQTALQGIREQFF. The CDR3 DNA reads as TGCGCCAGCAGTCAGACGGCGCTACAGGGAATACGTGAGCAGTTCTTC.

This clonotype was counted a few times. The chain joins TRBV7-3 to TRBJ2-7, with D tentatively TRBD1 (6 bases). This CDR3 has 14 residues. Trimming shortened V by 4 bases and J by 5 bases, and 15 bases separated the two germline ends. CDR1 is SGHTA, CDR2 FQGTGA, per germline. The CDR3 bases are TGTGCCAGCAGCTCTACTAGGGGGTACCACGAGCAGTACGTC. Translation gives CASSSTRGYHEQYV.

The chain links TRBV7-2 to TRBJ2-4; 13 positions match TRBD2. Germline loops: CDR1 SGHTA, CDR2 FQGNSA. Trimming at V came to 1 base and at J to 2 bases, leaving 5 bases not matched to a gene. The CDR3 is 18 residues long. This chain's CDR3 is CASSLGILAGGPKNIQYF. Written as DNA, the CDR3 is TGTGCCAGCAGCTTAGGAATACTAGCGGGGGGGCCCAAAAACATTCAGTACTTC.

The rearrangement links TRBV20-1 to TRBJ2-5, with D possibly TRBD1 on 6 matching bases. The CDR3 consists of 16 residues. Trimming removed 5 bases from V and 2 bases from J, with 21 bases in between. The germline V gene has CDR1 DFQATT and CDR2 SNEGSKA (reference sequence). The CDR3 nucleotides read TGCAGTGCTGGTCCCCGGCCGGACAGAAGTCAAGAGACCCAGTACTTC. Translation gives CSAGPRPDRSQETQYF.

The chain carries TRBV12-3 or TRBV12-4 and TRBJ2-7; D unresolved. Trimming cost V 6 bases and J 7 bases, with 16 bases left between them. The CDR3 spans 13 residues. CDR3 coding DNA: TGTGCCAGCAGCCCCAATTTATTTTCGGAGCAGTACTTC. This gives the protein CASSPNLFSEQYF.

The chain couples TRBV5-4 to TRBJ1-1; no clear D gene. Germline CDR1 SGHNT, CDR2 YYREEE (reference sequence). The CDR3 extends over 14 amino acids. V was shortened by 4 bases and J by 5 bases, with 15 bases between the two germline ends. The CDR3 is CASSHGPVGTEAFF. DNA of the CDR3: TGTGCCAGCAGCCACGGACCCGTGGGGACTGAAGCTTTCTTT.

This clonotype occurred many times. This chain links TRBV7-6 with TRBJ2-3; 8 bases are a match to TRBD2. Trimming cost V 4 bases and J 0 bases; bases outside gene matches: 6. Germline CDR1 is SGHVS and CDR2 is FNYEAQ. This CDR3 has 16 residues. For the CDR3, the DNA is TGTGCCAGCAGCTCCGAGGTAGCGGGGAGCACAGATACGCAGTATTTT. This encodes CASSSEVAGSTDTQYF.

The DNA of the CDR3 is TGTGCCAGCAGCTCTCGACAGGGGTTAACCTACGAGCAGTACTTC. It encodes CASSSRQGLTYEQYF. This chain joins TRBV9 and TRBJ2-7; 8 bases map to TRBD1. The CDR3 length is 15 residues. Germline V gives CDR1 SGDLS, CDR2 YYNGEE. V dropped 4 bases and J dropped 2; count of bases not matched to a gene: 8.

In its sample, this clonotype was seen many times. The V call is TRBV7-6, the J call TRBJ1-5, with D possibly being TRBD1 (5 bases). This CDR3 contains 15 residues. Trimming removed 1 base at V and 7 bases at J, with 14 bases between. Germline CDR1 reads SGHVS; CDR2 reads FNYEAQ. DNA of the CDR3: TGTGCCAGCAGCTTAGGCGGGGGGACGGAACAGCCCCAGCATTTT. Residues: CASSLGGGTEQPQHF.